Here is one T cell receptor beta chain with its context. Its antigen is still unknown. These data come from a study of T cell responses to AZD1222 COVID-19 vaccine. Assay used: immunoSEQ multiplex PCR; TCRdb lists only in-frame clones, some missing. This sample has roughly 180,000 clones; approximately 89% occur once, and the top ten carry 1.5% to 2%. CDR1 and CDR2 (germline): LNHDA, SQIVND (reference sequence). CDR3 length equals 15 residues. Trimming took 5 bases from V and 4 from J; bases not matched to a gene: 6. The study, taken as a whole, reports: Scientists sampled the repertoires only once the peak T cell response had passed. Only a handful of AZD1222 recipients were seropositive at baseline. The donor group comprised mostly white British people and more females; the analysis possibly underestimated clonal diversity.

Sample: peripheral blood, taken 28 days after the second AZD1222 dose. V is TRBV19 and J is TRBJ2-1; 9 bases fit TRBD2. The source is an adult who received the AZD1222 COVID-19 vaccine. CDR3 sequence reads: CASSGPSGGYNEQFF. The CDR3, as DNA: TGTGCCAGTAGTGGCCCCAGCGGGGGGTACAATGAGCAGTTCTTC.